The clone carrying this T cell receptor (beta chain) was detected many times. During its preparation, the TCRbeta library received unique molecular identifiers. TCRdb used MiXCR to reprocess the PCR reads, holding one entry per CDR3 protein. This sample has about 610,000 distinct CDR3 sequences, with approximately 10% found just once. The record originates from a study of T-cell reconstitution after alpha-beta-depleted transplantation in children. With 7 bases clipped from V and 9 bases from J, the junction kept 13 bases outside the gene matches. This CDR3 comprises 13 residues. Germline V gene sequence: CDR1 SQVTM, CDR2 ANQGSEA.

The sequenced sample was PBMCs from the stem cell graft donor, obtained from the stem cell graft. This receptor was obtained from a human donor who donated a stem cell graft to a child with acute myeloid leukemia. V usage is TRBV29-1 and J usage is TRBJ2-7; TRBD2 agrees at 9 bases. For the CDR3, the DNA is TGCAGCGGTTCGGACACCGGGACTAGCAGGCAGTACTTC. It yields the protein CSGSDTGTSRQYF.